The 16 T cell receptor beta chains listed next were all sequenced from one sample in a study of blood T cells in healthy people across ages. Combining a sample-barcoded 5' primer with a J-beta primer mix, a second PCR ran for roughly 6 to 12 cycles. TCRdb analysed the 5' RACE reads with MiXCR anew, one entry per CDR3 protein. The sample shows over 550,000 distinct CDR3 sequences, about 30% of them seen only once. Sample: blood. The receptors derive from a woman older than 75 in good health.

This clonotype appeared a few times. A read error may be the cause here, since a much bigger clone is one base away. V usage is TRBV5-1 and J usage is TRBJ1-6; 7 bases fit TRBD1. Germline loops: CDR1 SGHRS, CDR2 YFSETQ. CDR3 size: 14 residues. The CDR3 spells CASSRQGGGSPPHF. DNA for the CDR3: TGCGCCAGCAGCCGCCAGGGGGGCGGATCACCCCCCCACTTT.

This clonotype was seen at least ten times. The CDR3 loop is CATSDPGTSRNEQFF. For the CDR3, the DNA is TGTGCCACCAGTGATCCTGGGACTAGTCGGAATGAGCAGTTCTTC. The rearrangement links TRBV24-1 to TRBJ2-1, with 8 bases lining up with TRBD2. Germline assignment: CDR1 KGHDR and CDR2 SFDVKD. There are 15 residues in the CDR3. The V gene end was trimmed by 3 bases and the J gene end by 7 bases; junction bases not matched to a gene: 7.

Of note for this clonotype: Given a much more abundant clone one base away, this may be a read error. The chain links TRBV29-1 to TRBJ2-1, with D uncertain. Germline V lookup: CDR1 SQVTM, CDR2 ANQGSEA. The CDR3 runs 13 residues. DNA for the CDR3: TGCAGCGGGTGGCTAGGGCGAGGTAATGGGCAGTTCTTC. This codes for CSGWLGRGNGQFF.

V gene TRBV27 combines with J gene TRBJ2-3; 7 nucleotides align to TRBD2. This CDR3 is built from 16 residues. Germline CDR1 and CDR2: MNHEY and SMNVEV (reference sequence). Losses at the gene ends were 6 bases for V and 3 bases for J; bases not matched to a gene: 12. The CDR3 here is CASSPIRAGLTDTQYF. CDR3 nucleotide sequence: TGTGCCAGCAGCCCCATACGAGCGGGGCTAACAGATACGCAGTATTTT.

As regards this clonotype: This may stem from a read error, because a much larger clone lies one nucleotide away. The chain links TRBV12-3 or TRBV12-4 to TRBJ1-5, with 7 bases aligning to TRBD1. The CDR3 runs to 12 residues. After removal of 5 bases from V and 15 bases from J, the junction contained 10 bases not matched to a gene. CDR3 bases: TGTGCCAGCAGTGCCGCGACAGGGCATCGGCATTTT. It specifies CASSAATGHRHF.

This clonotype was seen repeatedly, ten times or more. The rearrangement uses TRBV10-3 and TRBJ1-1; D possibly corresponds to TRBD1 (5 bases). The CDR3 is made up of 16 amino acids. The V end lost 6 bases, the J end lost 3 bases, and 20 bases lay between the germline ends. Germline V lookup: CDR1 ENHRY, CDR2 SYGVKD. CDR3 loop: CAIRLNGGSLDTEAFF. CDR3 in DNA: TGTGCCATCAGGCTGAACGGGGGAAGTTTGGACACTGAAGCTTTCTTT.

This clonotype was detected many times. The chain has TRBV28 and TRBJ1-2, with D unresolved. V dropped 5 bases and J dropped 2 bases, with 6 bases sitting between them. Germline V CDR1 and CDR2: MDHEN, SYDVKM. The CDR3 covers 12 residues. This CDR3 reads CASSAVNYGYTF. CDR3 DNA sequence: TGTGCCAGCAGTGCTGTGAACTATGGCTACACCTTC.

At least ten counts were recorded for this clonotype. J is TRBJ2-3 and V is TRBV6-1, with a possible D match to TRBD2 (5 bases). Germline V gene sequence: CDR1 MNHNS, CDR2 SASEGT. The CDR3 covers 15 residues. V lost 4 bases and J 0 bases, leaving 11 bases between the germline ends. CDR3 nucleotides: TGTGCCAGCAGTGGTACGGGATCTAGCACAGATACGCAGTATTTT. Translated: CASSGTGSSTDTQYF.

The chain has TRBV12-3 or TRBV12-4 and TRBJ2-1; 9 nucleotides match TRBD1. Trimming at V came to 3 bases and at J to 4 bases, leaving 10 bases not matched to a gene. This CDR3 spans 17 amino acids. In DNA, the CDR3 is TGTGCCAGCAGTTTGGCGGGGACAGGGTTAGGGTACAATGAGCAGTTCTTC. Amino acid sequence: CASSLAGTGLGYNEQFF.

V and J are TRBV5-1 and TRBJ1-1; possibly TRBD1 for D (5 bases). Germline CDR1 reads SGHRS; CDR2 reads YFSETQ. Trimming removed 1 base from V and 4 bases from J, with 11 bases in between. The CDR3 sequence is 14 residues long. CDR3 in DNA: TGCGCCAGCAGCTTGTTCATCGGGGGCACTGAAGCTTTCTTT. It specifies CASSLFIGGTEAFF.

As for this clonotype: This could be a read error, since a much larger clone is one nucleotide away. The chain combines TRBV6-5 with TRBJ2-6, with 8 nucleotides matching TRBD2. Per germline, CDR1 MNHEY and CDR2 SVGAGI. CDR3 size: 16 residues. The CDR3, as DNA: TGTGCCAGCAGCGCCGGGGGGGGATCTGGGGCCAACGTCCCGACTTTC. Translated, it gives CASSAGGGSGANVPTF.

This clonotype was counted between two and nine times. J is TRBJ1-1 and V is TRBV7-9, with a possible D match to TRBD1 (5 bases). Germline V gene data show CDR1 as SEHNR and CDR2 as FQNEAQ (reference sequence). V shed 1 base and J shed 8 bases, with 8 bases lying between them. The CDR3 extends over 12 amino acids. The CDR3 loop is CASSLDRNEAFF. For the CDR3, the DNA is TGTGCCAGCAGCTTAGACAGGAACGAAGCTTTCTTT. Variable domain in full (rest from reference TRBV7-9 and TRBJ1-1): DTGVSQNPRHKITKRGQNVTFRCDPISEHNRLYWYRQTLGQGPEFLTYFQNEAQLEKSRLLSDRFSAERPKGSFSTLEIQRTEQGDSAMYLCASSLDRNEAFFGQGTRLTVV.

The chain joins TRBV5-1 to TRBJ2-1; 9 bases are a match to TRBD2. The J call may not be correct, given that the DNA end is closer to TRBJ2-7. The CDR3 runs to 18 residues. The V gene's germline CDR1 is SGHRS and CDR2 YFSETQ. This CDR3 reads CASSLGLAVSRSYNEQYF. The CDR3 coding sequence is TGCGCCAGCAGCTTGGGACTAGCGGTTTCTCGCTCCTACAATGAGCAGTACTTC.

V usage is TRBV12-3 or TRBV12-4 and J usage is TRBJ1-1, with D possibly matching TRBD1 (5 bases). The ends were cut back, 7 bases at V and 0 bases at J, with 12 bases in the middle. This CDR3 contains 14 residues. CDR3 coding DNA: TGTGCCAGCACTCTGACAGTCATGAACACTGAAGCTTTCTTT. It codes for CASTLTVMNTEAFF.

The V gene is TRBV28, the J gene TRBJ1-1, with a tentative D call TRBD1 (5 bases). The CDR3 loop spans 14 amino acids. Trimming left V 7 bases short and J 5 bases short, with 17 bases between. CDR1 MDHEN and CDR2 SYDVKM come from the germline V gene. This chain's CDR3 is CASTTAGVRTEAFF. The CDR3 DNA follows: TGTGCCAGCACCACGGCGGGGGTTAGGACTGAAGCTTTCTTT.

In this sample, this clonotype turned up a few times. J is TRBJ2-5 and V is TRBV7-4; 8 bases match TRBD2. This CDR3 region has 19 residues. V trimming: 4 bases; J trimming: 4 bases; junction bases outside the gene matches: 20. Germline values: CDR1 SGHVT, CDR2 SQSDAQ. In DNA, the CDR3 is TGTGCCAGCAGCTCCTTGGCGGGGGGCTATATGTGGGGTGGAGAGACCCAGTACTTC. Translating it yields CASSSLAGGYMWGGETQYF.